The rows below give T cell receptor beta chains drawn from one sample of a study of OX40 agonist ivuxolimab in advanced cancers. TCRdb keeps only in-frame clones here, not all; method: immunoSEQ multiplex PCR. The sample includes around 40,000 clones, 82% of them seen just once. The source was CD4+ or CD8+ T cells sorted from blood, collected in a trial of the OX40 agonist ivuxolimab. These receptors were collected from an adult with an advanced solid tumor such as melanoma, head and neck, liver or kidney cancer. The CDR3 runs from the conserved cysteine through the conserved F or W. Fields, in order: V gene, J gene, D gene, clone size, CDR3 protein, CDR3 DNA. A D gene is named only where the DNA matches it firmly. Only part of the rows carry a size: once, few, many, or a class if the clone is expanded.

TRBV19,TRBJ2-7,NA,NA,CASSARNSYEQYF,TGTGCCAGTAGTGCTCGAAACTCCTACGAGCAGTACTTC
TRBV6-1,TRBJ1-5,TRBD1,NA,CASSGSDRGWDQPQHF,TGTGCCAGCAGTGGGTCAGACAGGGGATGGGATCAGCCCCAGCATTTT
TRBV6-1,TRBJ1-1,TRBD1,once,CASSSNTGQGYEAFF,TGTGCCAGCAGCTCAAATACGGGACAGGGTTATGAAGCTTTCTTT
TRBV5-1,TRBJ2-5,TRBD2,once,CASSLSGFSGGKETQYF,TGCGCCAGCAGCTTGTCAGGGTTTAGCGGGGGAAAAGAGACCCAGTACTTC
TRBV7-2,TRBJ2-1,TRBD2,NA,CASSPHRTSGMSGEQFF,TGTGCCAGCAGCCCCCACCGGACTAGCGGGATGAGCGGTGAGCAGTTCTTC
TRBV10-3,TRBJ1-1,NA,medium-sized,CAISQPRGNTEAFF,TGTGCCATCAGTCAACCCAGGGGAAACACTGAAGCTTTCTTT
TRBV18,TRBJ1-4,NA,NA,CASSPTHPTAEKLFF,TGTGCCAGCTCCCCAACCCACCCGACAGCTGAAAAACTGTTTTTT
TRBV6-5,TRBJ2-2,NA,NA,CASSHRRASGELFF,TGTGCCAGCAGCCACCGACGGGCGTCCGGGGAGCTGTTTTTT
TRBV2,TRBJ2-2,NA,NA,CASSEWARELFF,TGTGCCAGCAGTGAATGGGCCCGGGAGCTGTTTTTT
TRBV6-5,TRBJ2-7,NA,NA,CASSERDSQYF,TGTGCCAGCAGTGAAAGAGATTCGCAGTACTTC
TRBV6-6,TRBJ2-7,TRBD1,NA,CASTESTGFHEQYF,TGTGCCAGCACCGAATCGACAGGGTTTCACGAGCAGTACTTC
TRBV5-1,TRBJ1-3,NA,few,CASSLAGGSGNTIYF,TGCGCCAGCAGCTTGGCTGGGGGGTCTGGAAACACCATATATTTT
TRBV7-2,TRBJ2-3,TRBD2,NA,CASTLAGDFGTDTQYF,TGTGCCAGCACCCTAGCGGGGGACTTCGGCACAGATACGCAGTATTTT
TRBV29-1,TRBJ1-2,NA,NA,CSVGSQGRGGYGYTF,TGCAGCGTAGGATCGCAAGGGAGAGGAGGTTATGGCTACACCTTC
TRBV28,TRBJ1-5,NA,medium-sized,CASTQAPTQPQHF,TGTGCCAGCACCCAGGCCCCGACTCAGCCCCAGCATTTT
TRBV30,TRBJ2-2,TRBD2,NA,CAWSLGGTTGELFF,TGTGCCTGGAGTTTGGGGGGGACCACCGGGGAGCTGTTTTTT
TRBV19,TRBJ2-1,NA,NA,CASSSPVGGGGDNEQFF,TGTGCCAGTTCTTCCCCCGTTGGGGGGGGCGGCGACAATGAGCAGTTCTTC
TRBV6-1,TRBJ1-6,NA,NA,CASSYLGNSPLHF,TGTGCCAGCAGTTATTTAGGGAATTCACCCCTCCACTTT
TRBV5-1,TRBJ2-2,NA,NA,CASGHRDGNTGELFF,TGCGCCAGCGGACACCGGGACGGAAACACCGGGGAGCTGTTTTTT
TRBV18,TRBJ2-3,NA,NA,CASSLDQADTQYF,TGTGCCAGCTCACTGGATCAAGCAGATACGCAGTATTTT
TRBV29-1,TRBJ1-2,TRBD1,NA,CSGTQGGYGYTF,TGCAGCGGGACACAGGGGGGGTATGGCTACACCTTC
TRBV7-7,TRBJ2-7,TRBD1,NA,CASSSGTGGSYEQYF,TGTGCTAGCAGCTCTGGGACAGGGGGTTCATACGAGCAGTACTTC
TRBV7-6,TRBJ2-3,NA,few,CASSLVDGADTQYF,TGTGCCAGCAGCTTAGTTGATGGAGCAGATACGCAGTATTTT
TRBV19,TRBJ1-4,NA,NA,CASSILAGITNEKLFF,TGTGCCAGTAGTATTCTTGCGGGGATCACTAATGAAAAACTGTTTTTT
TRBV5-1,TRBJ2-2,NA,NA,CASSLFSNTGELFF,TGCGCCAGCAGCTTGTTCAGTAACACCGGGGAGCTGTTTTTT
TRBV28,TRBJ2-3,NA,NA,CASSLSSWWLEADTQYF,TGTGCCAGCAGTTTATCCTCTTGGTGGTTAGAGGCAGATACGCAGTATTTT
TRBV9,TRBJ1-3,NA,NA,CASSGGMGTIYF,TGTGCCAGCAGCGGGGGCATGGGCACCATATATTTT